Below are 9 T cell receptor beta chains sequenced from a single sample in a study of cytomegalovirus exposure and HLA in healthy donors. PCR primers comprised 60 Vbeta and 13 Jbeta primers. Generated by immunoSEQ multiplex PCR, the TCRdb table keeps only in-frame clones and is missing some. Its listing shows approximately 50,000 clones. The specimen was PBMCs. These receptors were obtained from a woman aged 40-49 years in good health and CMV-seronegative.

V is TRBV5-1 and J is TRBJ1-2; 7 bases match TRBD1. Germline CDR1 reads SGHRS; CDR2 reads YFSETQ. The junction had 5 bases not matched to a gene; V was cut back by 2 bases and J by 1 base. This CDR3 has 15 residues. The CDR3 DNA reads TGCGCCAGCAGCTTAGGGGGACAGCTTAACTATGGCTACACCTTC. It encodes CASSLGGQLNYGYTF.

The V call is TRBV7-6, the J call TRBJ2-1; 9 bases align to TRBD2. Unmatched junction bases numbered 5, after V lost 3 bases and J lost 5 bases. The germline CDR1 and CDR2 sequences are SGHVS and FNYEAQ. The CDR3 extends over 15 amino acids. The CDR3 DNA reads as TGTGCCAGCAGCTTCAGGGCGGGGGGGGACAATGAGCAGTTCTTC. This gives the protein CASSFRAGGDNEQFF.

The chain has TRBV27 and TRBJ1-5, with D possibly matching TRBD1 (6 bases). From germline, CDR1 is MNHEY and CDR2 SMNVEV (reference sequence). CDR3 length: 13 amino acids. V lost 2 bases and J 7 bases, leaving 9 bases between the germline ends. CDR3 DNA sequence: TGTGCCAGCAGTTTAGACAGGTTCCAGCCCCAGCATTTT. Translating it yields CASSLDRFQPQHF.

The chain recombines TRBV7-9 with TRBJ2-1; the match to TRBD1 covers 11 bases. The CDR3 consists of 15 residues. Germline CDR1 reads SEHNR; CDR2 reads FQNEAQ (reference sequence). V shed 5 bases, J shed 8 bases, and the junction held 8 bases outside the gene matches. CDR3 in amino acids: CASSQGQGAGYEQFF. The CDR3 DNA reads TGTGCCAGCAGCCAAGGACAGGGGGCAGGCTATGAGCAGTTCTTC.

The rearrangement links TRBV9 to TRBJ2-1; D remains unclear. This CDR3 contains 15 residues. Germline V gene sequence: CDR1 SGDLS, CDR2 YYNGEE. Trimming took off 3 bases at V and 0 bases at J, with 10 bases between the two ends. CDR3 amino acids: CASSGAARSYNEQFF. CDR3 in DNA: TGTGCCAGCAGCGGAGCCGCTCGCTCCTACAATGAGCAGTTCTTC.

The CDR3 DNA sequence: TGCGCCAGCTCTCAGGCCAGCGGGAGGGCCTTTTTAAAGAATGAGCAGTTCTTC. It is translated as CASSQASGRAFLKNEQFF. V usage is TRBV4-1 and J usage is TRBJ2-1; 10 positions match TRBD2. V was clipped by 8 bases and J by 7 bases; unmatched bases: 20. The CDR3 length is 18 residues. Per the germline V gene, CDR1 is MGHRA and CDR2 is YSYEKL.

This chain joins TRBV7-9 and TRBJ1-1; TRBD1 is a possible D gene (6 bases). The CDR3 is 16 residues long. V lost 0 bases, J lost 4 bases, and 15 bases lay in between. Germline CDR1 reads SEHNR; CDR2 reads FQNEAQ (reference sequence). CDR3 sequence reads: CASSLAARGKGTEAFF. CDR3 bases: TGTGCCAGCAGCTTAGCTGCCAGGGGTAAGGGCACTGAAGCTTTCTTT.

The genes are TRBV4-1 and TRBJ2-2, with 7 bases aligning to TRBD2. The germline CDR1 and CDR2 sequences are MGHRA and YSYEKL. V gave up 4 bases and J gave up 3 bases; unmatched junction bases: 11. The CDR3 sequence is 17 residues long. The chain's CDR3 is CASSLGTAGVDTGELFF. The CDR3 DNA reads as TGCGCCAGCAGCCTCGGGACGGCGGGAGTTGACACCGGGGAGCTGTTTTTT.

The genes are TRBV19 and TRBJ1-5, with D perhaps TRBD1 (5 bases). CDR1 is LNHDA and CDR2 is SQIVND in the germline V gene (reference sequence). Trimming stripped 5 bases from V and 3 bases from J, with 11 bases between. The CDR3 is 14 residues long. The CDR3 loop is CASSGVTVNQPQHF. CDR3 coding DNA: TGTGCCAGTAGTGGAGTGACAGTCAATCAGCCCCAGCATTTT.